The 11 T cell receptor beta chains given below trace back to one sample, sequenced in a study of early T cells in non-severe SARS-CoV-2 infection. TCRdb redid the calling of the 5' RACE reads with MiXCR, one entry per CDR3 protein. The sample lists 70,000 or so distinct CDR3 sequences; around 10% were seen once. This specimen was whole blood, taken at baseline. Receptor source: an adult who was a healthcare worker with PCR-confirmed SARS-CoV-2 infection or an uninfected control (not recorded which).

This clonotype was seen a few times. The chain employs TRBV27 and TRBJ2-7; the D is unclear. The V end was cut by 3 bases, the J end by 3 bases, with 12 bases between. Looked up from germline, CDR1 is MNHEY and CDR2 is SMNVEV (reference sequence). The CDR3 covers 14 residues. CDR3 coding DNA: TGTGCCAGCAGTTTCGCCTCGGTGGACTACGAGCAGTACTTC. Translated: CASSFASVDYEQYF.

The table lists this clonotype with many counts. The chain is built from TRBV12-3 or TRBV12-4 and TRBJ1-6; D may be TRBD1 (6 bases). This CDR3 contains 12 residues. Trimming took 5 bases from V and 11 from J, leaving 10 bases between them. CDR3 in amino acids: CASSQGYAPLHF. As DNA, the CDR3 is TGTGCCAGCAGTCAGGGGTACGCACCCCTCCACTTT.

The J gene is TRBJ2-1, the V gene TRBV14; D possibly uses TRBD1 or TRBD2 (6 bases each). Germline CDR1 and CDR2: SGHDN and FVKESK. The length of the CDR3 is 16 residues. V was trimmed by 0 bases and J by 5 bases, leaving 14 bases between them. CDR3 nucleotides: TGTGCCAGCAGCCAAGAAGGCGGGACAATTAACAATGAGCAGTTCTTC. This encodes CASSQEGGTINNEQFF.

The chain uses TRBV20-1 and TRBJ1-2, with a possible D match to TRBD1 (5 bases). V lost 5 bases, J lost 4 bases, and 14 bases lay in between. This CDR3 is 13 amino acids long. The germline V gene encodes CDR1 DFQATT and CDR2 SNEGSKA (reference sequence). The CDR3 sequence: CSARPGQVYGYTF. The CDR3 region has the DNA TGCAGTGCTCGACCGGGGCAGGTCTATGGCTACACCTTC.

This clonotype was counted many times. The chain is built from TRBV6-5 and TRBJ2-2; 13 bases match TRBD2. Losses at the gene ends were 5 bases for V and 6 bases for J; bases not matched to a gene: 6. This CDR3 region has 16 residues. Germline CDR1 and CDR2: MNHEY and SVGAGI. CDR3 in DNA: TGTGCCAGCAGTCCGCGGACTAGCGGGGGACCCGGGGAGCTGTTTTTT. Encoded protein: CASSPRTSGGPGELFF.

This clonotype was detected ten times or more. The V gene is TRBV11-2, the J gene TRBJ1-4; TRBD1 is a possible D gene (6 bases). Germline loops: CDR1 SGHAT, CDR2 FQNNGV. This CDR3 region has 13 residues. Trimming cost V 1 base and J 8 bases, with 8 bases left between them. CDR3 coding DNA: TGTGCCAGCAGCTTAGTTGGGGGCGAAAAACTGTTTTTT. Its protein product is CASSLVGGEKLFF.

This clonotype was detected many times. The gene calls are TRBV4-3 and TRBJ2-7; 10 nucleotides line up with TRBD1. This CDR3 is 16 amino acids long. Germline V lookup: CDR1 LGHNA, CDR2 YSLEER. The J segment lost 4 bases and the V segment lost 0 bases, leaving 6 bases of the junction unmatched. The CDR3: CASSQEPGQGPYEQYF. In DNA form, the CDR3 reads TGCGCCAGCAGCCAAGAACCGGGACAGGGGCCGTACGAGCAGTACTTC.

This clonotype was picked up many times. The chain combines TRBV7-2 with TRBJ2-3; 7 bases map to TRBD1. This CDR3 has 15 residues. Germline CDR1 and CDR2: SGHTA and FQGNSA. V trimming: 1 base; J trimming: 1 base; junction bases outside the gene matches: 2. CDR3 sequence (DNA): TGTGCCAGCAGCTTAGGGGGGACAGGCACAGATACGCAGTATTTT. This sequence encodes CASSLGGTGTDTQYF. Together with reference TRBV7-2 and TRBJ2-3, the CDR3 gives the full variable domain: GAGVSQSPSNKVTEKGKDVELRCDPISGHTALYWYRQSLGQGLEFLIYFQGNSAPDKSGLPSDRFSAERTGGSVSTLTIQRTQQEDSAVYLCASSLGGTGTDTQYFGPGTRLTVL.

Ten or more counts support this clonotype. The CDR3 sequence is CAIRGQASRVGYTF. The CDR3 DNA reads TGTGCCATCAGAGGTCAAGCTTCCAGGGTTGGCTACACCTTC. The chain couples TRBV10-3 to TRBJ1-2; possible D gene TRBD1, 5 bases. This CDR3 comprises 14 residues. The germline V gene encodes CDR1 ENHRY and CDR2 SYGVKD. Trimming pared 6 bases from V and 7 bases from J, leaving 18 bases between.

This chain uses TRBV11-2 with TRBJ2-1, with D maybe TRBD2 (6 bases). The CDR3 is made up of 15 amino acids. Per germline, CDR1 SGHAT and CDR2 FQNNGV. The V end lost 1 base, the J end lost 6 bases, and 13 bases lay between the germline ends. The CDR3 loop reads CASSLVRGAGNEQFF. The CDR3 DNA reads TGTGCCAGCAGCTTAGTTAGGGGAGCGGGCAATGAGCAGTTCTTC. Variable domain in full (rest from reference TRBV11-2 and TRBJ2-1): EAGVAQSPRYKIIEKRQSVAFWCNPISGHATLYWYQQILGQGPKLLIQFQNNGVVDDSQLPKDRFSAERLKGVDSTLKIQPAKLEDSAVYLCASSLVRGAGNEQFFGPGTRLTVL.

This clonotype was counted between two and nine times. The chain couples TRBV24-1 to TRBJ2-7; the match to TRBD1 covers 9 bases. This CDR3 is built from 14 residues. V lost 3 bases, J lost 7 bases, and 6 bases stayed unmatched. Germline V gene lookup returns CDR1 KGHDR and CDR2 SFDVKD. DNA for the CDR3: TGTGCCACCAGTGATCCGGACAGGGGACATGAGCAGTACTTC. Residues: CATSDPDRGHEQYF.